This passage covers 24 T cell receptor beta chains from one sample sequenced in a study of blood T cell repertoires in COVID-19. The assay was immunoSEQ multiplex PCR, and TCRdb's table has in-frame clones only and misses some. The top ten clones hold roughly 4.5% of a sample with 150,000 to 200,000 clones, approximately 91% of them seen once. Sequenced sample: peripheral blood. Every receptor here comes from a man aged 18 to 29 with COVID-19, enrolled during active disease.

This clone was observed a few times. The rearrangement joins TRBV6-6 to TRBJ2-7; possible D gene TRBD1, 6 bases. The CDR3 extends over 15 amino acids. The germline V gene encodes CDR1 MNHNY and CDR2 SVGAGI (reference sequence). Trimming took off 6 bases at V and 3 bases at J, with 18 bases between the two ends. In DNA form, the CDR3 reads TGTGCCAGCAGGGTACAGGGAAAGGGAAACTACGAGCAGTACTTC. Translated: CASRVQGKGNYEQYF.

The CDR3: CASSFGMRSNIYF. The CDR3 DNA reads as TGTGCCAGCAGTTTTGGAATGAGGAGCAACATATATTTT. V usage is TRBV12-3 or TRBV12-4 and J usage is TRBJ1-3; D gene ambiguous. With 3 bases removed from V and 12 bases from J, the gap between germline ends came to 15 bases. This CDR3 comprises 13 residues.

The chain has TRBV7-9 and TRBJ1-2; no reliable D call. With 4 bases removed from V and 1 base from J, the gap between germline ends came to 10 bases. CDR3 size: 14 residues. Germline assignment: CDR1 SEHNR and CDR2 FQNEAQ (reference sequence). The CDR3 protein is CASSWNSVNYGYTF. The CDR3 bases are TGTGCCAGCAGCTGGAACAGTGTTAACTATGGCTACACCTTC.

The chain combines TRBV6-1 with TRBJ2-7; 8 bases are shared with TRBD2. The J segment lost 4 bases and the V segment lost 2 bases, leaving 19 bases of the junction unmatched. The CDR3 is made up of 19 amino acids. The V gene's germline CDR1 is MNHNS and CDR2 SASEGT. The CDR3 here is CASSESRGVWEREKYEQYF. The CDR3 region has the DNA TGTGCCAGCAGTGAATCACGCGGGGTTTGGGAGCGGGAGAAATACGAGCAGTACTTC.

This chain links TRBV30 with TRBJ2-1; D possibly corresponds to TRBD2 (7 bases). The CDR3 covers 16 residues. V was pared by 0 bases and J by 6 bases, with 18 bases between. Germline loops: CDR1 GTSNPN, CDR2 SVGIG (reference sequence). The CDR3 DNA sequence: TGTGCCTGGAGTGTACCCCGTGGGGGGGCCGGCAATGAGCAGTTCTTC. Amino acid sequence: CAWSVPRGGAGNEQFF. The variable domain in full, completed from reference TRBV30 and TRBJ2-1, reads SQTIHQWPATLVQPVGSPLSLECTVEGTSNPNLYWYRQAAGRGLQLLFYSVGIGQISSEVPQNLSASRPQDRQFILSSKKLLLSDSGFYLCAWSVPRGGAGNEQFFGPGTRLTVL.

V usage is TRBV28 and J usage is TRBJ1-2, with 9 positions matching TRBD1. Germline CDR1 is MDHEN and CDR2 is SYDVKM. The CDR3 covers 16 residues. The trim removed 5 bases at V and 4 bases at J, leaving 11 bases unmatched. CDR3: CASSGTQGAQIYGYTF. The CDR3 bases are TGTGCCAGCAGTGGCACACAGGGGGCGCAGATCTATGGCTACACCTTC.

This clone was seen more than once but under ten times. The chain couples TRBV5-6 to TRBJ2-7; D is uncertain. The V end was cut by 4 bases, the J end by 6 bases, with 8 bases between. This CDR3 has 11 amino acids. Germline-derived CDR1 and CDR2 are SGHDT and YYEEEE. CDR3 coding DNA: TGTGCCAGCAGCACTACCTCCGAGCAGTACTTC. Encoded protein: CASSTTSEQYF.

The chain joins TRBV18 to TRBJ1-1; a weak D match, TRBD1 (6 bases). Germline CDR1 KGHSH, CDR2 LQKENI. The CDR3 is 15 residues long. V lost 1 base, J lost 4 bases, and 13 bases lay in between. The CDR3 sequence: CASSPRTGSGTEAFF. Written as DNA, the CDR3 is TGTGCCAGCTCACCACGAACAGGGTCCGGCACTGAAGCTTTCTTT.

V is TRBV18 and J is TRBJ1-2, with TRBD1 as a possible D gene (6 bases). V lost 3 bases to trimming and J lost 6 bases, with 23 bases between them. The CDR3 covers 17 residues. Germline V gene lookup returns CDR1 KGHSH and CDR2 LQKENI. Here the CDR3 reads CASSPLRDTNMEDGYTF. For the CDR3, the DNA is TGTGCCAGCTCACCCCTCCGGGACACAAATATGGAAGATGGCTACACCTTC. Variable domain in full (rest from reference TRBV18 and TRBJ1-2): NAGVMQNPRHLVRRRGQEARLRCSPMKGHSHVYWYRQLPEEGLKFMVYLQKENIIDESGMPKERFSAEFPKEGPSILRIQQVVRGDSAAYFCASSPLRDTNMEDGYTFGSGTRLTVV.

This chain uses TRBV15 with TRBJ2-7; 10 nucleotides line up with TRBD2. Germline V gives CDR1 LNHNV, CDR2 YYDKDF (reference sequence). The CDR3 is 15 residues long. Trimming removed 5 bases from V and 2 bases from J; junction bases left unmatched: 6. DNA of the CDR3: TGTGCCACCAGCCTGAGCGGGAGGGCAACCTACGAGCAGTACTTC. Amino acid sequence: CATSLSGRATYEQYF.

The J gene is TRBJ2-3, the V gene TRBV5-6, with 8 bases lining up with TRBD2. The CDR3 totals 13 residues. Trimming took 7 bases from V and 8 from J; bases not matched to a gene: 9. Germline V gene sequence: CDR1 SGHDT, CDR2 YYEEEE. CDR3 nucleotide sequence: TGTGCCAGCGTTCGGGGGGGCACGGGTACGCAGTATTTT. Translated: CASVRGGTGTQYF.

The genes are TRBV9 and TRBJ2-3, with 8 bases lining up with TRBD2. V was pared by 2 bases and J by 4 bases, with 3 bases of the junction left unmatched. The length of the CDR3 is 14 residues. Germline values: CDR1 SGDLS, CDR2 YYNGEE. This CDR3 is CASSVGLVSDTQYF. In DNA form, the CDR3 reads TGTGCCAGCAGCGTGGGACTAGTCTCAGATACGCAGTATTTT.

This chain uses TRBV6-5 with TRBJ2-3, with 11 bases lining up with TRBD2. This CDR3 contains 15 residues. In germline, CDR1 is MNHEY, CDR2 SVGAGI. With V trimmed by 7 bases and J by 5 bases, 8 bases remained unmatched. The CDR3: CASTRTSGWEDTQYF. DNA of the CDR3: TGTGCCAGCACTCGGACTAGCGGGTGGGAAGATACGCAGTATTTT.

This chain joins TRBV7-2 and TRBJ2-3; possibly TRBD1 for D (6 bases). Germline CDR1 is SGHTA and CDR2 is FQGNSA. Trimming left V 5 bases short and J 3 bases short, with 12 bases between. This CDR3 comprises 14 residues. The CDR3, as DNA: TGTGCCAGCAGCCAACGGACAGTGACAGATACGCAGTATTTT. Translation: CASSQRTVTDTQYF. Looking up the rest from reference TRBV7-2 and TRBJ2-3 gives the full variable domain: GAGVSQSPSNKVTEKGKDVELRCDPISGHTALYWYRQSLGQGLEFLIYFQGNSAPDKSGLPSDRFSAERTGGSVSTLTIQRTQQEDSAVYLCASSQRTVTDTQYFGPGTRLTVL.

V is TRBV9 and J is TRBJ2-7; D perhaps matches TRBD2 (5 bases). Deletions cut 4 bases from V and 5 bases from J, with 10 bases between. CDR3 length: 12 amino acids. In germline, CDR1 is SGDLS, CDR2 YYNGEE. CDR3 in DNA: TGTGCCAGCAGCCCGGGGTCTCACGAGCAGTACTTC. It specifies CASSPGSHEQYF.

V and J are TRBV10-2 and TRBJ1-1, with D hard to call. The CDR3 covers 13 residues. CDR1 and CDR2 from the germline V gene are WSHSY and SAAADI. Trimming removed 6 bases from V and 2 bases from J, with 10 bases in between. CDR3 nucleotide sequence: TGCGCCAGCAGAGCGGTGCCAAACACTGAAGCTTTCTTT. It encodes CASRAVPNTEAFF.

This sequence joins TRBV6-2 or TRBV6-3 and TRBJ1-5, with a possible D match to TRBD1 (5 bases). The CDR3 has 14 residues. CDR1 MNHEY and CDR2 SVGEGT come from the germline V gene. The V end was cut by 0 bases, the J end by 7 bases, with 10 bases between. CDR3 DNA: TGTGCCAGCAGTTACTCGAGCGGGGACCAGCCCCAGCATTTT. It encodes CASSYSSGDQPQHF.

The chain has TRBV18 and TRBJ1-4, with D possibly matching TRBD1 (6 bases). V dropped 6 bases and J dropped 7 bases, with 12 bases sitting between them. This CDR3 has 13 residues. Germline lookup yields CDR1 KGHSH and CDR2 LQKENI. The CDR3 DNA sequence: TGTGCCAGCTCGCCGGGACAAGGTGAAAAACTGTTTTTT. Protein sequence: CASSPGQGEKLFF.

Written as DNA, the CDR3 is TGTGCCAGCAGCTTAAGGGGGACAGGGTACAATGAGCAGTTCTTC. Encoded protein: CASSLRGTGYNEQFF. The genes are TRBV11-1 and TRBJ2-1; TRBD1 aligns across 9 bases. The length of the CDR3 is 15 residues. Per germline, CDR1 SGHAT and CDR2 FQDESV (reference sequence). V trimming: 2 bases; J trimming: 4 bases; junction bases outside the gene matches: 3.

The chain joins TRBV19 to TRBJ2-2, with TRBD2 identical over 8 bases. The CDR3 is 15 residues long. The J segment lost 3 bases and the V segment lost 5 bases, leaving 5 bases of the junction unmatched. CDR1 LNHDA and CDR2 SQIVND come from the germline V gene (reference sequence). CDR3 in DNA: TGTGCCAGTAGTCCTTGGCGGGGGGACACCGGGGAGCTGTTTTTT. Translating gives CASSPWRGDTGELFF.

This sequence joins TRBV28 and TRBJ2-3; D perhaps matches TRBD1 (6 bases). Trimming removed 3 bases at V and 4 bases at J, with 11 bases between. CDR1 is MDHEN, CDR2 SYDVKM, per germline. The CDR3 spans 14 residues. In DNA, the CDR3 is TGTGCCAGCAGTTTCGACAGGCACGCAGATACGCAGTATTTT. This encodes CASSFDRHADTQYF.

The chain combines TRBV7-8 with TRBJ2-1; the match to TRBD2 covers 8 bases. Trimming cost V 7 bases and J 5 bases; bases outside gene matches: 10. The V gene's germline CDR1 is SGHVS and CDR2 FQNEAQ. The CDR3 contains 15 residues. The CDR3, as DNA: TGTGCCAGCACCCCCGTACTAGCGGCCAACAATGAGCAGTTCTTC. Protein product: CASTPVLAANNEQFF.

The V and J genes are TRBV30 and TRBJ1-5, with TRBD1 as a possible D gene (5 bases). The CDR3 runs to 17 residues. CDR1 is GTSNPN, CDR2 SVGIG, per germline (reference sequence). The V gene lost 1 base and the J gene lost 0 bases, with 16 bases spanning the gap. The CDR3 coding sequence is TGTGCCTGGAGTGGCGCCAGGGTCAGGGATAGCAATCAGCCCCAGCATTTT. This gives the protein CAWSGARVRDSNQPQHF.

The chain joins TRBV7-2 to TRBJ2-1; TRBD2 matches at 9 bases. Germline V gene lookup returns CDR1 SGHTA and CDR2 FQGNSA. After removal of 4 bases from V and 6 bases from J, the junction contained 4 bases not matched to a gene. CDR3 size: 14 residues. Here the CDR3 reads CASSSGTSPNEQFF. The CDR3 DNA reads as TGTGCCAGCAGCTCCGGGACTAGCCCCAATGAGCAGTTCTTC.